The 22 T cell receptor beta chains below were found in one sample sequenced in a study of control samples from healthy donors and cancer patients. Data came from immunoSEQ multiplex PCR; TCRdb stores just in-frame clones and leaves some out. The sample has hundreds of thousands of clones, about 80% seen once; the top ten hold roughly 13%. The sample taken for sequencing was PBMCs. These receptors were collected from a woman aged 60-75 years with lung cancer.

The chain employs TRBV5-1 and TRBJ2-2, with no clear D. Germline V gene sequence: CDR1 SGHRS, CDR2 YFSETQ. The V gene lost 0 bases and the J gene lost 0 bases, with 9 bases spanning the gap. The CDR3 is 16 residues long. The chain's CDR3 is CASSLGSPANTGELFF. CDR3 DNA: TGCGCCAGCAGCTTGGGTAGTCCGGCGAACACCGGGGAGCTGTTTTTT.

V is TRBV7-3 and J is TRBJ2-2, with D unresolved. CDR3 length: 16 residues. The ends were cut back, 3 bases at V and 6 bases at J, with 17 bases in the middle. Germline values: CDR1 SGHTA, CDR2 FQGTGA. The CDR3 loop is CASSFGATNVPGELFF. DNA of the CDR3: TGTGCCAGCAGCTTTGGTGCCACAAACGTGCCCGGGGAGCTGTTTTTT.

The CDR3 region has the DNA TGTGCCAGCAGTGAAGGGGGGACCCAGTACTTC. Protein product: CASSEGGTQYF. The chain recombines TRBV25-1 with TRBJ2-5; possibly TRBD1 or TRBD2 for D (5 bases each). V gave up 2 bases and J gave up 7 bases, with 5 bases separating them. The germline V gene encodes CDR1 MGHDK and CDR2 SYGVNS. The CDR3 has 11 amino acids.

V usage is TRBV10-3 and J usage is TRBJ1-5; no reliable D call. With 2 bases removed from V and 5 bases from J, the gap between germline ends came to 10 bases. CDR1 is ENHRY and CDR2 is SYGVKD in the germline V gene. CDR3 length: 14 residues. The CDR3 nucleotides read TGTGCCATCAGTGAGGAGGTTATTCATCAGCCCCAGCATTTT. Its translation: CAISEEVIHQPQHF.

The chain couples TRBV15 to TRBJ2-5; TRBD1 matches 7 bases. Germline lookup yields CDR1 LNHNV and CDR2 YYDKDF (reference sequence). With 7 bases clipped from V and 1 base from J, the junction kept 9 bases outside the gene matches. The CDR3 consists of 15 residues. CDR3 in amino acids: CATKKGAQFQETQYF. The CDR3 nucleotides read TGTGCCACCAAGAAGGGGGCCCAATTCCAAGAGACCCAGTACTTC.

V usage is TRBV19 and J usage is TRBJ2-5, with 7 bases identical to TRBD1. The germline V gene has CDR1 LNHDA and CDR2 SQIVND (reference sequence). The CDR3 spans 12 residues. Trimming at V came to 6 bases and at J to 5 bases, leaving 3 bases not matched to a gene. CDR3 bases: TGTGCCAGTAGACAGGGGATGGAGACCCAGTACTTC. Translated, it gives CASRQGMETQYF.

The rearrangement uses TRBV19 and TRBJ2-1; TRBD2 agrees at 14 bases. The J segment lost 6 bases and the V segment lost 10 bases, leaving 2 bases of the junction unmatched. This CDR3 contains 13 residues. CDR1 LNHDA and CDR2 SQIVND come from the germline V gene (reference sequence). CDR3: CATGLAGGNEQFF. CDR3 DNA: TGTGCCACCGGACTAGCGGGAGGCAATGAGCAGTTCTTC.

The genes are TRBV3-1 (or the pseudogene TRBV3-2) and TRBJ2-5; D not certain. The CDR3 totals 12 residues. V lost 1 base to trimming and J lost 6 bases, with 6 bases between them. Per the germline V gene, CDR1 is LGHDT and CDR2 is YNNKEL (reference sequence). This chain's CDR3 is CASSQVTKTQYF. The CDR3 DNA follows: TGTGCCAGCAGCCAAGTTACCAAGACCCAGTACTTC.

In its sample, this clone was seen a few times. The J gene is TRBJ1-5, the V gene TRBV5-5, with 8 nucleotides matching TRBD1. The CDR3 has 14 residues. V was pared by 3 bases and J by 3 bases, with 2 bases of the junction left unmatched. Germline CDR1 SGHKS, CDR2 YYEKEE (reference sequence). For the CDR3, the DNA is TGTGCCAGCAGCTGGGACAGGACCAATCAGCCCCAGCATTTT. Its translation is CASSWDRTNQPQHF.

The CDR3 DNA reads as TGTGCCAGCAGCTTGCGGAGCAATCAGCCCCAGCATTTT. Protein product: CASSLRSNQPQHF. The chain employs TRBV7-2 and TRBJ1-5; D uncertain. This CDR3 contains 13 residues. Germline loops: CDR1 SGHTA, CDR2 FQGNSA. Trimming shortened V by 3 bases and J by 1 base, and 4 bases separated the two germline ends.

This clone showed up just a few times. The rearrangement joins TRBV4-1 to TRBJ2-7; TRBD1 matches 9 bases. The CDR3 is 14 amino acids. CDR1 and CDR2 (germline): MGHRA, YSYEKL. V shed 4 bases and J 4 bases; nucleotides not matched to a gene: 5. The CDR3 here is CASSLGQGEYEQYF. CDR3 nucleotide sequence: TGCGCCAGCAGCCTGGGACAGGGAGAGTACGAGCAGTACTTC.

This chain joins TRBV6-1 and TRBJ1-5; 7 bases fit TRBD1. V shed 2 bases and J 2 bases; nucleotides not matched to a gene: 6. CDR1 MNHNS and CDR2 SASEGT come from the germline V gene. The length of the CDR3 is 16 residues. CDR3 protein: CASSEMAGGGNQPQHF. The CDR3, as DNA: TGTGCCAGCAGTGAAATGGCAGGGGGAGGCAATCAGCCCCAGCATTTT.

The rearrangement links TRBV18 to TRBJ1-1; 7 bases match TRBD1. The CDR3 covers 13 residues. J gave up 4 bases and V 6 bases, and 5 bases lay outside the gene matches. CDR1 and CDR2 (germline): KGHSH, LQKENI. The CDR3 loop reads CASSPGGVTEAFF. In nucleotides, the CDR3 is TGTGCCAGCTCCCCAGGGGGGGTCACTGAAGCTTTCTTT.

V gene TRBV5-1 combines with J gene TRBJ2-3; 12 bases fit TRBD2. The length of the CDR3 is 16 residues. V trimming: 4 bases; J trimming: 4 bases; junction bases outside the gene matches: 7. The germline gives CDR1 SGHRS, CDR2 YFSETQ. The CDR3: CASSRRTSGNPDTQYF. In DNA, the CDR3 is TGCGCCAGCAGCCGCCGGACTAGCGGGAACCCAGATACGCAGTATTTT.

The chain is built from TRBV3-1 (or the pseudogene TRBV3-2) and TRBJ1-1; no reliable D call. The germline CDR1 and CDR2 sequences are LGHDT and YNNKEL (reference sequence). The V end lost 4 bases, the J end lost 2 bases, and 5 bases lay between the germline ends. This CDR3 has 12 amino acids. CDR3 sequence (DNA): TGTGCCAGCAGCCCATTCAACACTGAAGCTTTCTTT. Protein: CASSPFNTEAFF.

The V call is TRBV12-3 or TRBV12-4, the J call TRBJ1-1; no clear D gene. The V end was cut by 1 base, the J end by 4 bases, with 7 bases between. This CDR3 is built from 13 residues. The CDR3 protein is CASSLEARTEAFF. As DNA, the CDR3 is TGTGCCAGCAGTTTAGAAGCACGCACTGAAGCTTTCTTT.

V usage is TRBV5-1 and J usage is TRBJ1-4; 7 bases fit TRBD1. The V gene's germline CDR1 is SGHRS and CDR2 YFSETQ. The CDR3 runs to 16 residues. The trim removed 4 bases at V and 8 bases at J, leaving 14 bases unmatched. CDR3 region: CASSPDSTGLEEKLFF. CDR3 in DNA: TGCGCCAGCAGCCCCGATTCGACAGGGCTGGAGGAAAAACTGTTTTTT.

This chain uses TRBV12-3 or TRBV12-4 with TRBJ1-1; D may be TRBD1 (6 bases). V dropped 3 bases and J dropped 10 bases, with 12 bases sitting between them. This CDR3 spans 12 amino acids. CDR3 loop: CASSFAEGGAFF. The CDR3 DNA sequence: TGTGCCAGCAGTTTTGCGGAGGGGGGAGCTTTCTTT.

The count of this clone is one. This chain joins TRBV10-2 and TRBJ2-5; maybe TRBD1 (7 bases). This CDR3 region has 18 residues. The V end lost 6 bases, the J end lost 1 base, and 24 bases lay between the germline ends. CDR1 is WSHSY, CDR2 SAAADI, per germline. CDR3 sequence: CASREGAARGKLQETQYF. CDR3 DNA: TGCGCCAGCAGGGAGGGGGCGGCAAGGGGGAAACTCCAAGAGACCCAGTACTTC.

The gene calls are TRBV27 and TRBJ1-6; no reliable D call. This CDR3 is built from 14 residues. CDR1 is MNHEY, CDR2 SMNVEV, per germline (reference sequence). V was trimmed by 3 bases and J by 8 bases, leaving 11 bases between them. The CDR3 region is CASSFPDGYSPLHF. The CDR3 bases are TGTGCCAGCAGTTTCCCCGATGGGTATTCACCCCTCCACTTT.

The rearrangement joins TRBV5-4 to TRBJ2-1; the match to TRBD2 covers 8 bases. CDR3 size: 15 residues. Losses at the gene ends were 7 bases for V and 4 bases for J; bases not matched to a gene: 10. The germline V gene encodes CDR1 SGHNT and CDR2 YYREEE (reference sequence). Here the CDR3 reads CASYPTGGWYNEQFF. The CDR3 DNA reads TGTGCCAGCTATCCGACGGGAGGGTGGTACAATGAGCAGTTCTTC.

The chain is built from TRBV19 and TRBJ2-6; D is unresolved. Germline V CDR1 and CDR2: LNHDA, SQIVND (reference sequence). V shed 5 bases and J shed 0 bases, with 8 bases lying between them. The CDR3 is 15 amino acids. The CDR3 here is CASSPGVSGANVLTF. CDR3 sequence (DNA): TGTGCCAGTAGTCCAGGAGTCTCTGGGGCCAACGTCCTGACTTTC.